Following are 27 T cell receptor beta chains from one sample sequenced in a study of blood T cell repertoires in COVID-19. The assay was immunoSEQ multiplex PCR, and TCRdb's table has in-frame clones only and misses some. This table has more than 95,000 clones, around four fifths appearing once. Sequencing input: peripheral blood. The receptors were gathered from a man older than 75 with COVID-19, enrolled during active disease.

V and J are TRBV29-1 and TRBJ1-1; D uncertain. With 1 base removed from V and 5 bases from J, the gap between germline ends came to 8 bases. This CDR3 spans 12 amino acids. Germline CDR1 is SQVTM and CDR2 is ANQGSEA. The CDR3: CSVEVLSTEAFF. Written as DNA, the CDR3 is TGCAGCGTTGAAGTTCTGAGTACTGAAGCTTTCTTT.

The V gene is TRBV27, the J gene TRBJ1-2; 8 bases line up with TRBD1. The CDR3 consists of 13 residues. The V segment lost 5 bases and the J segment 4 bases; nucleotides outside the gene matches: 3. Germline V CDR1 and CDR2: MNHEY, SMNVEV (reference sequence). In DNA form, the CDR3 reads TGTGCCAGCAGTCTCACAGGGGGCTATGGCTACACCTTC. Amino acid sequence: CASSLTGGYGYTF.

The gene calls are TRBV6-1 and TRBJ2-3; TRBD2 is a possible D gene (6 bases). Germline V gene data show CDR1 as MNHNS and CDR2 as SASEGT. The CDR3 is 16 residues long. Trimming took 2 bases from V and 3 from J, leaving 15 bases between them. CDR3 in amino acids: CASSELGGVWTDTQYF. The CDR3 nucleotides read TGTGCCAGCAGTGAATTAGGAGGGGTTTGGACAGATACGCAGTATTTT.

The chain joins TRBV9 to TRBJ1-1; D might be TRBD1 (6 bases). V was pared by 3 bases and J by 6 bases, with 18 bases between. This CDR3 spans 15 amino acids. Germline CDR1 and CDR2: SGDLS and YYNGEE. CDR3 amino acids: CASSEGGGGFPEAFF. Written as DNA, the CDR3 is TGTGCCAGCAGCGAGGGGGGCGGGGGTTTCCCTGAAGCTTTCTTT.

With respect to this clone: The conserved phenylalanine or tryptophan is not found at the CDR3 terminus, so this likely reflects a read error. The DNA is left out, because the CDR3 cannot be placed on it with certainty; the CDR3 is given as TCRdb lists it. V and J are TRBV14 and TRBJ1-1; the table's D gene call, TRBD1, was not cross checked with the DNA. Per the germline V gene, CDR1 is SGHDN and CDR2 is FVKESK. The CDR3 comprises 11 residues, both ends counted. The chain's CDR3 is CASSHPGRGLR.

There are a few counts of this clone. The V call is TRBV6-6, the J call TRBJ2-7; a possible D gene is TRBD1 (6 bases). Germline lookup yields CDR1 MNHNY and CDR2 SVGAGI (reference sequence). Trimming stripped 6 bases from V and 2 bases from J, with 14 bases between. This CDR3 has 14 residues. The DNA of the CDR3 is TGTGCCAGCAGCCAGGGGTCCCCCGCCTACGAGCAGTACTTC. Translating it yields CASSQGSPAYEQYF.

This chain connects TRBV4-3 to TRBJ2-1; D is ambiguous. The CDR3 covers 15 residues. Trimming took 4 bases from V and 6 from J, leaving 16 bases between them. The germline CDR1 and CDR2 sequences are LGHNA and YSLEER. The CDR3 loop reads CASSRGRLTSNEQFF. Here the CDR3 DNA reads TGCGCCAGCAGCCGAGGTAGGTTGACGTCCAATGAGCAGTTCTTC.

The chain carries TRBV5-1 and TRBJ2-1; TRBD2 aligns across 14 bases. The J segment lost 2 bases and the V segment lost 0 bases, leaving 1 base of the junction unmatched. The CDR3 is 17 amino acids. CDR1 SGHRS and CDR2 YFSETQ come from the germline V gene. This CDR3 is CASSLGLAGGTYNEQFF. For the CDR3, the DNA is TGCGCCAGCAGCTTGGGACTAGCGGGAGGGACCTACAATGAGCAGTTCTTC.

The chain employs TRBV2 and TRBJ2-1; 12 positions agree with TRBD1. This CDR3 has 14 residues. Per the germline V gene, CDR1 is SNHLY and CDR2 is FYNNEI. J gave up 9 bases and V 5 bases, and 5 bases lay outside the gene matches. Written as DNA, the CDR3 is TGTGCCAGCAGTCCCGGGACAGGGGGCGGTGAGCAGTTCTTC. Amino acids: CASSPGTGGGEQFF.

In its sample, this clone was seen a few times. The V gene is TRBV29-1, the J gene TRBJ1-5, with TRBD1 identical over 10 bases. The CDR3 sequence is 15 residues long. The ends lost 0 bases at V and 2 bases at J; junction bases unmatched: 1. Germline CDR1 SQVTM, CDR2 ANQGSEA. The CDR3 nucleotides are TGCAGCGTTGAAGACGGGACAGGGGGCAATCAGCCCCAGCATTTT. Translated, it gives CSVEDGTGGNQPQHF.

The genes are TRBV19 and TRBJ1-6; unclear D gene. CDR1 and CDR2 from the germline V gene are LNHDA and SQIVND (reference sequence). This CDR3 is built from 16 residues. V lost 7 bases, J lost 10 bases, and 23 bases lay in between. The CDR3 DNA follows: TGTGCCAGTATCGACGGGTCACCGAGCACTTCCTCACCCCTCCACTTT. Amino acids: CASIDGSPSTSSPLHF. Full variable domain (outside the CDR3, taken from reference TRBV19 and TRBJ1-6): DGGITQSPKYLFRKEGQNVTLSCEQNLNHDAMYWYRQDPGQGLRLIYYSQIVNDFQKGDIAEGYSVSREKKESFPLTVTSAQKNPTAFYLCASIDGSPSTSSPLHFGNGTRLTVT.

This chain links TRBV12-3 or TRBV12-4 with TRBJ1-1, with 7 nucleotides matching TRBD1. The CDR3 length is 13 residues. V shed 9 bases and J 0 bases; nucleotides not matched to a gene: 4. The CDR3 loop reads CASRGLMNTEAFF. The CDR3 DNA follows: TGTGCCAGTAGGGGGCTCATGAACACTGAAGCTTTCTTT.

The chain recombines TRBV3-1 (or the pseudogene TRBV3-2) with TRBJ2-1; possibly TRBD2 for D (6 bases). Trimming pared 3 bases from V and 8 bases from J, leaving 14 bases between. The CDR3 runs 14 residues. CDR1 and CDR2 (germline): LGHDT, YNNKEL (reference sequence). CDR3 sequence reads: CASSHPRLGDEQFF. The CDR3, as DNA: TGTGCCAGCAGCCACCCCAGACTAGGGGATGAGCAGTTCTTC.

The chain employs TRBV5-4 and TRBJ2-5, with 8 bases lining up with TRBD2. Germline assignment: CDR1 SGHNT and CDR2 YYREEE (reference sequence). The CDR3 extends over 15 amino acids. The V and J ends lost 5 bases and 2 bases, in that order; junction bases with no gene match: 8. The CDR3 sequence: CASSTGGGMQETQYF. As DNA, the CDR3 is TGTGCCAGCAGTACCGGGGGGGGGATGCAAGAGACCCAGTACTTC.

The chain links TRBV5-6 to TRBJ2-2, with D maybe TRBD1 (5 bases). The CDR3 is 15 residues long. The germline V and J ends were trimmed by 2 bases and 1 base, with 9 bases remaining between them. CDR1 SGHDT and CDR2 YYEEEE come from the germline V gene. CDR3 DNA sequence: TGTGCCAGCAGCTTTAGGGGCGTGAACACCGGGGAGCTGTTTTTT. Its translation: CASSFRGVNTGELFF.

The CDR3 nucleotides read TGTGCCAGCAGATTCGGACACCAATTAAGGAATGAAAAACTGTTTTTT. It codes for CASRFGHQLRNEKLFF. The genes are TRBV6-6 and TRBJ1-4; D perhaps matches TRBD1 (5 bases). The CDR3 is 16 amino acids. The V end lost 6 bases, the J end lost 5 bases, and 19 bases lay between the germline ends. From germline, CDR1 is MNHNY and CDR2 SVGAGI (reference sequence).

This clone was seen once. V gene TRBV28 combines with J gene TRBJ2-3; 8 bases map to TRBD1. J was trimmed by 3 bases and V by 3 bases; bases with no gene match: 5. The CDR3 runs to 15 residues. Germline assignment: CDR1 MDHEN and CDR2 SYDVKM. The CDR3 sequence is CASSFGQGRTDTQYF. Written as DNA, the CDR3 is TGTGCCAGCAGTTTCGGACAGGGAAGAACAGATACGCAGTATTTT.

The chain employs TRBV19 and TRBJ1-2; D perhaps matches TRBD1 (6 bases). V was shortened by 3 bases and J by 12 bases, with 20 bases between the two germline ends. The CDR3 runs to 14 residues. Germline CDR1 LNHDA, CDR2 SQIVND (reference sequence). CDR3 residues: CASSIMATGNLHTF. The CDR3 nucleotides read TGTGCCAGTAGTATTATGGCGACAGGCAATCTCCACACCTTC.

The chain is built from TRBV6-5 and TRBJ1-2, with unresolved D. Germline V gives CDR1 MNHEY, CDR2 SVGAGI. The CDR3 has 14 residues. The V end lost 6 bases, the J end lost 2 bases, and 13 bases lay between the germline ends. The CDR3 loop is CASRKDGFNYGYTF. CDR3 nucleotide sequence: TGTGCCAGCAGAAAAGACGGGTTCAACTATGGCTACACCTTC.

The genes are TRBV19 and TRBJ2-7; TRBD2 aligns across 12 bases. J gave up 5 bases and V 6 bases, and 8 bases lay outside the gene matches. Germline CDR1 LNHDA, CDR2 SQIVND (reference sequence). The CDR3 runs to 15 residues. DNA for the CDR3: TGTGCCAGTAGCATGACTAGCGGGAGCTTCGACGAGCAGTACTTC. Translation gives CASSMTSGSFDEQYF.

The chain combines TRBV5-5 with TRBJ1-5, with a weak D call TRBD1 (6 bases). Germline V CDR1 and CDR2: SGHKS, YYEKEE (reference sequence). V was cut by 4 bases and J by 5 bases, with 13 bases left in between. This CDR3 is 14 amino acids long. CDR3 DNA: TGTGCCAGCAGCCCGGCGGCAGGGGATCAGCCCCAGCATTTT. Protein sequence: CASSPAAGDQPQHF.

The chain links TRBV13 to TRBJ1-1, with 7 positions matching TRBD1. CDR1 and CDR2 (germline): PRHDT, FYEKMQ (reference sequence). The length of the CDR3 is 14 residues. Germline trimming cut 5 bases from V and 1 base from J; bases unmatched to any gene: 4. CDR3 coding DNA: TGTGCCAGCAGCACCCGACAGGGGAACACTGAAGCTTTCTTT. This gives the protein CASSTRQGNTEAFF.

The V gene is TRBV21-1, the J gene TRBJ2-2; the table calls TRBD2, which could not be checked here. TRBV21-1 is a recognized pseudogene. This CDR3 contains 12 residues. Here the CDR3 reads CASSPRGGELFF. The CDR3 bases are TGTGCCAGCAGCCCTCGGGGCGGGGAGCTGTTTTTT.

This clone has a handful of counts. V gene TRBV19 combines with J gene TRBJ2-5; TRBD1 aligns across 9 bases. The CDR3 runs 19 residues. Germline V CDR1 and CDR2: LNHDA, SQIVND (reference sequence). V dropped 6 bases and J dropped 0; count of bases not matched to a gene: 17. The chain's CDR3 is CASSRQGQGQRPYQETQYF. The CDR3 DNA reads TGTGCCAGTAGCCGTCAGGGACAGGGACAGCGGCCGTACCAAGAGACCCAGTACTTC.

The chain is built from TRBV24-1 and TRBJ2-1; no clear D. The CDR3 totals 13 residues. The ends were cut back, 4 bases at V and 5 bases at J, with 8 bases in the middle. Looked up from germline, CDR1 is KGHDR and CDR2 is SFDVKD. This chain's CDR3 is CATSDPLNNEQFF. In nucleotides, the CDR3 is TGTGCCACCAGTGACCCGCTAAACAATGAGCAGTTCTTC.

This clone was recorded only once. V gene TRBV6-5 combines with J gene TRBJ1-3; TRBD1 matches 8 bases. J gave up 3 bases and V 11 bases, and 9 bases lay outside the gene matches. Per the germline V gene, CDR1 is MNHEY and CDR2 is SVGAGI. This CDR3 contains 14 residues. CDR3 coding DNA: TGTGCCGCAGGGGGCTCGTCTAGTGGAAACACCATATATTTT. Translating gives CAAGGSSSGNTIYF.

V gene TRBV19 combines with J gene TRBJ2-3; 8 nucleotides match TRBD2. Trimming took 2 bases from V and 4 from J; bases not matched to a gene: 14. CDR3 length equals 18 residues. Germline V CDR1 and CDR2: LNHDA, SQIVND (reference sequence). The CDR3 sequence: CASSILYREAGASDTQYF. CDR3 nucleotide sequence: TGTGCCAGTAGTATACTCTATAGGGAAGCGGGGGCCTCAGATACGCAGTATTTT.